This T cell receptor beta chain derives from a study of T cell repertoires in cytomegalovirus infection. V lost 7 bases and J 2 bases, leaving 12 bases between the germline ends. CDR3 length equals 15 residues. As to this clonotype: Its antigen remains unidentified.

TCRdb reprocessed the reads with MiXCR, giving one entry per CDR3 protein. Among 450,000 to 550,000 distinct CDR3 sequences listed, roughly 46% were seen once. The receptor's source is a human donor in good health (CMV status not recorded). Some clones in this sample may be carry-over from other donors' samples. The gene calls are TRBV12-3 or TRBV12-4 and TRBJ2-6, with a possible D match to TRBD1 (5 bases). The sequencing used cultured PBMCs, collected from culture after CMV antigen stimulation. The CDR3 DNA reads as TGTGCCAGCATTGCTGGGGCCCCTGGGGCCAACGTCCTGACTTTC. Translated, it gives CASIAGAPGANVLTF.